This TCR beta chain was sequenced during a study of chemoradiotherapy in HPV16-positive cancers. Samples were taken several times over chemoradiotherapy. Findings of the study overall: HPV-specific T cells were functionally defined from only a couple of HPV16-positive patients. Candidate HPV-specific clones and E7-related TCR motifs grew in tumor during treatment.

In germline, CDR1 is MNHEY, CDR2 SMNVEV (reference sequence). CDR3 length: 15 amino acids. Trimming removed 3 bases from V and 2 bases from J, with 8 bases in between. TCRdb's table, derived via immunoSEQ multiplex PCR, lists solely in-frame clones and lacks some. Altogether several thousand clones are present, over 65% being singletons, with the ten largest covering 35% to 40%. Concerning this clone itself: Its antigen is not known.

The clonotype was recovered from a human donor with HPV-associated anogenital cancer. The specimen was collected from a patient who underwent chemoradiotherapy. The J gene is TRBJ2-6, the V gene TRBV27; D unclear. The CDR3 sequence is CASSFKYAGANVLTF. The CDR3 bases are TGTGCCAGCAGTTTTAAGTATGCTGGGGCCAACGTCCTGACTTTC. Full variable domain (missing parts from reference TRBV27 and TRBJ2-6): EAQVTQNPRYLITVTGKKLTVTCSQNMNHEYMSWYRQDPGLGLRQIYYSMNVEVTDKGDVPEGYKVSRKEKRNFPLILESPSPNQTSLYFCASSFKYAGANVLTFGAGSRLTVL.